This TCR beta chain was recorded in a study of shared clonotypes between healthy human individuals. On the study more broadly: The plates for each donor numbered three CD4 naive, three CD4 memory, two CD8 naive and one CD8 memory. General study findings and limits: Larger estimated richness was generally recorded for naive subsets relative to memory subsets.

Source study methods: Filtering differed, since immunoSEQ gave only junction sequences and no quality scores. Sequencing was performed with immunoSEQ multiplex PCR; in TCRdb, only in-frame clones are kept and a portion is missing. The V and J calls and clone size were taken over from that table, and D and trimming were inferred from the DNA. The sample has around 1.9 million clones; roughly 91% are singletons. Terminally differentiated effector memory CD45RA+ cells were left out of the naive CD8 fraction, which was CD45RO-negative and positively selected for CCR7. About this clone itself: Its target is unknown.

The germline V gene encodes CDR1 LGHNT and CDR2 FRNRAP. CDR3 size: 14 residues. V dropped 6 bases and J dropped 4; count of bases not matched to a gene: 6. The sequencing input was naive CD8+ T cells from PBMCs. The source is a man aged 18 to 30 in good health. Some clones in this sample may be carry-over from other donors' samples. The rearrangement links TRBV12-5 to TRBJ1-1; 9 nucleotides line up with TRBD1. The CDR3 is CASGTGQGATEAFF. DNA for the CDR3: TGTGCTAGTGGCACGGGACAGGGCGCCACTGAAGCTTTCTTT.